A single count supports the clone carrying this T cell receptor (beta chain). The data derive from a study of T cell responses to AZD1222 COVID-19 vaccine. CDR3 size: 12 residues. V was cut by 6 bases and J by 4 bases, with 9 bases left in between. Clones were sequenced by immunoSEQ multiplex PCR, and TCRdb holds only the in-frame ones, with some missing. The profile covers 100,000 to 150,000 clones, with less than 90% appearing a single time and roughly 4% taken by the ten largest. Sequencing used peripheral blood, obtained on day 0 of AZD1222 vaccination. V and J are TRBV12-3 or TRBV12-4 and TRBJ1-1; perhaps TRBD1 as D (5 bases). This sequence originates from an adult in good health. CDR3 sequence: CASSSRVTEAFF. DNA of the CDR3: TGTGCCAGCAGCTCCAGGGTCACTGAAGCTTTCTTT.